The text below deals with one T cell receptor beta chain. The antigen is undetermined. Germline V gene sequence: CDR1 SGHNT, CDR2 YYREEE (reference sequence). The ends lost 4 bases at V and 8 bases at J; junction bases unmatched: 14. This CDR3 region has 16 residues. These data originate in a study of T cells after yellow fever vaccination. Researchers made TCR cDNA using 5'RACE template switching, and this step added a universal primer site and UMIs. TCRdb redid the calling of the 5' RACE reads with MiXCR, one entry per CDR3 protein. The sample gives roughly 340,000 distinct CDR3 sequences, approximately 3.9% of which show up once; less than 25% is in the top ten. Study findings and constraints: Clonotypes shared by both compartments, CD4 and CD8, made up a small share.

J is TRBJ2-1 and V is TRBV5-4; 8 positions match TRBD2. The source was PBMCs, collected 5 days after the yellow fever booster vaccination. The TCR was taken from a man in his late teens or twenties who received the YFV17D yellow fever vaccine. In DNA form, the CDR3 reads TGTGCCAGCAGCACGACCGGGACTAGGGGCCCAGATGAGCAGTTCTTC. Its protein is CASSTTGTRGPDEQFF.